The 21 T cell receptor beta chains below come from one sample, sequenced in a study of T cell responses to AZD1222 COVID-19 vaccine. Data came from immunoSEQ multiplex PCR; TCRdb stores just in-frame clones and leaves some out. The table records 100,000 to 150,000 clones, roughly 84% of them present only once. Material: peripheral blood, obtained on day 0 of AZD1222 vaccination. The receptors stem from an adult in good health.

In this sample, this clone turned up once. Other DNA sequences in the sample encode the same CDR3. The chain combines TRBV28 with TRBJ1-2; 8 bases agree with TRBD1. Germline CDR1 reads MDHEN; CDR2 reads SYDVKM. The CDR3 totals 14 residues. V dropped 3 bases and J dropped 2; count of bases not matched to a gene: 2. This CDR3 is CASSLDRANYGYTF. DNA for the CDR3: TGTGCCAGCAGTTTGGACAGGGCAAACTATGGCTACACCTTC.

The chain carries TRBV11-2 and TRBJ2-7; D might be TRBD2 (5 bases). Germline values: CDR1 SGHAT, CDR2 FQNNGV. Trimming pared 6 bases from V and 4 bases from J, leaving 10 bases between. This CDR3 has 12 residues. For the CDR3, the DNA is TGTGCCAGCAGGACAACGGGGTACGAGCAGTACTTC. This sequence encodes CASRTTGYEQYF.

V usage is TRBV7-2 and J usage is TRBJ2-7; D perhaps matches TRBD2 (6 bases). The CDR3 spans 15 residues. Trimming removed 2 bases at V and 3 bases at J, with 14 bases between. CDR1 is SGHTA and CDR2 is FQGNSA in the germline V gene. CDR3 nucleotides: TGTGCCAGCAGCTTATCCCCAGGGAGGCTCTACGAGCAGTACTTC. Amino acids: CASSLSPGRLYEQYF.

This clone was found many times. The CDR3 DNA reads as TGCAGCGTTCGGGTAGAGGGCGGCTACACCTTC. Translation: CSVRVEGGYTF. This chain joins TRBV29-1 and TRBJ1-2; D remains unclear. From germline, CDR1 is SQVTM and CDR2 ANQGSEA. The V end lost 5 bases, the J end lost 8 bases, and 12 bases lay between the germline ends. There are 11 residues in the CDR3. The entire variable domain, with the rest obtained from reference TRBV29-1 and TRBJ1-2, is as follows: SAVISQKPSRDICQRGTSLTIQCQVDSQVTMMFWYRQQPGQSLTLIATANQGSEATYESGFVIDKFPISRPNLTFSTLTVSNMSPEDSSIYLCSVRVEGGYTFGSGTRLTVV.

This clone is a singleton in its sample. The rearrangement uses TRBV7-2 and TRBJ1-1, with TRBD1 as a possible D gene (5 bases). V shed 5 bases and J shed 0 bases, with 10 bases lying between them. From germline, CDR1 is SGHTA and CDR2 FQGNSA. CDR3 length: 14 residues. DNA of the CDR3: TGTGCCAGCAGCGGGCAGGGTGTGAACACTGAAGCTTTCTTT. It translates to CASSGQGVNTEAFF.

The genes are TRBV28 and TRBJ1-5; D gene ambiguous. V was cut by 6 bases and J by 0 bases, with 12 bases left in between. This CDR3 is 15 amino acids long. The germline gives CDR1 MDHEN, CDR2 SYDVKM. The CDR3 loop reads CASSPRQTSNQPQHF. The CDR3 DNA sequence: TGTGCCAGCAGCCCCCGGCAGACTAGCAATCAGCCCCAGCATTTT.

This clone was detected only once. The chain uses TRBV5-1 and TRBJ1-5; TRBD1 aligns across 7 bases. Looked up from germline, CDR1 is SGHRS and CDR2 is YFSETQ. V dropped 2 bases and J dropped 6; count of bases not matched to a gene: 5. This CDR3 is 14 amino acids long. For the CDR3, the DNA is TGCGCCAGCAGCTTAGGAGGGGGCCTTCAGCCCCAGCATTTT. Amino acids: CASSLGGGLQPQHF.

The DNA of the CDR3 is TGTGCCAGCAGTTTAGCAGGGCCGGAGACCCAGTACTTC. Translated, it gives CASSLAGPETQYF. V and J are TRBV27 and TRBJ2-5; tentative D call: TRBD1 (5 bases). This CDR3 has 13 residues. Germline V gene lookup returns CDR1 MNHEY and CDR2 SMNVEV (reference sequence). Trimming removed 2 bases at V and 5 bases at J, with 9 bases between.

The chain combines TRBV5-1 with TRBJ2-2, with no clear D. Germline V lookup: CDR1 SGHRS, CDR2 YFSETQ. This CDR3 region has 15 residues. Trimming took 4 bases from V and 2 from J, leaving 12 bases between them. CDR3 protein: CASSPLTTNTGELFF. The CDR3 coding sequence is TGCGCCAGCAGCCCTCTTACTACTAACACCGGGGAGCTGTTTTTT.

This chain uses TRBV2 with TRBJ2-6; D is uncertain. The CDR3 covers 12 residues. From germline, CDR1 is SNHLY and CDR2 FYNNEI. The DNA for the CDR3 is TGTGCTTCCCGGGCTGGGGCCAACGTCCTGACTTTC. Encoded protein: CASRAGANVLTF. Supplemented by reference TRBV2 and TRBJ2-6, the full variable domain reads EPEVTQTPSHQVTQMGQEVILRCVPISNHLYFYWYRQILGQKVEFLVSFYNNEISEKSEIFDDQFSVERPDGSNFTLKIRSTKLEDSAMYFCASRAGANVLTFGAGSRLTVL.

This clone showed up just once. V usage is TRBV2 and J usage is TRBJ1-2; no definite D call. This CDR3 is 15 amino acids long. Trimming cost V 1 base and J 2 bases, with 11 bases left between them. Per germline, CDR1 SNHLY and CDR2 FYNNEI. CDR3 sequence reads: CASSEEIAGNYGYTF. In DNA form, the CDR3 reads TGTGCCAGCAGTGAAGAAATCGCAGGCAACTATGGCTACACCTTC.

This chain links TRBV6-2 or TRBV6-3 with TRBJ1-4; D remains unclear. The CDR3 covers 11 residues. The V gene's germline CDR1 is MNHEY and CDR2 SVGEGT. V was cut by 0 bases and J by 10 bases, with 3 bases left in between. As DNA, the CDR3 is TGTGCCAGCAGTTACTCTGGAAAACTGTTTTTT. Its protein is CASSYSGKLFF.

J is TRBJ2-5 and V is TRBV5-1; 7 bases match TRBD2. The junction had 5 bases not matched to a gene; V was cut back by 4 bases and J by 5 bases. Germline-derived CDR1 and CDR2 are SGHRS and YFSETQ. The CDR3 consists of 13 residues. The chain's CDR3 is CASSNEGGETQYF. The CDR3 DNA reads as TGCGCCAGCAGCAATGAGGGAGGGGAGACCCAGTACTTC.

The CDR3: CASSKGLTGYPYSNQPQHF. Here the CDR3 DNA reads TGTGCCAGCAGCAAAGGTTTGACAGGGTATCCCTATAGCAATCAGCCCCAGCATTTT. The gene calls are TRBV21-1 and TRBJ1-5; TRBD1 reflects the table's D call only, with no check against the DNA. TRBV21-1 is termed a pseudogene. This CDR3 has 19 amino acids.

The chain uses TRBV6-5 and TRBJ1-5; possible D gene TRBD1, 5 bases. From germline, CDR1 is MNHEY and CDR2 SVGAGI. Deletions cut 7 bases from V and 6 bases from J, with 16 bases between. This CDR3 has 14 residues. Here the CDR3 DNA reads TGTGCCAGCACCGAAGGGGTTGATCCTCAGCCCCAGCATTTT. It yields the protein CASTEGVDPQPQHF.

The V gene is TRBV2, the J gene TRBJ1-1, with D possibly TRBD1 on 5 matching bases. CDR1 is SNHLY and CDR2 is FYNNEI in the germline V gene. With 4 bases removed from V and 0 bases from J, the gap between germline ends came to 6 bases. The CDR3 contains 13 residues. As DNA, the CDR3 is TGTGCCAGCAGTGGGGACCTGAACACTGAAGCTTTCTTT. This gives the protein CASSGDLNTEAFF.

This chain links TRBV28 with TRBJ2-5; a weak D match, TRBD2 (6 bases). The CDR3 consists of 13 residues. Germline V gives CDR1 MDHEN, CDR2 SYDVKM. The germline V and J ends were trimmed by 6 bases and 6 bases, with 14 bases remaining between them. CDR3 region: CASSKEGLKTQYF. CDR3 DNA: TGTGCCAGCAGCAAAGAGGGACTGAAGACCCAGTACTTC.

The chain combines TRBV12-3 or TRBV12-4 with TRBJ1-2; maybe TRBD1 (6 bases). The CDR3 length is 13 residues. V was pared by 3 bases and J by 4 bases, with 9 bases between. The CDR3 region has the DNA TGTGCCAGCAGTTTTGTAGGGGGCTATGGCTACACCTTC. It encodes CASSFVGGYGYTF.

The V call is TRBV19, the J call TRBJ1-1; D not resolved. Trimming took 3 bases from V and 1 from J, leaving 6 bases between them. Germline CDR1 is LNHDA and CDR2 is SQIVND (reference sequence). The CDR3 extends over 13 amino acids. The CDR3 here is CASSIIGNTEAFF. The CDR3, as DNA: TGTGCCAGTAGTATTATTGGGAACACTGAAGCTTTCTTT.

The genes are TRBV5-6 and TRBJ2-7; 7 positions match TRBD2. V gave up 1 base and J gave up 7 bases; unmatched junction bases: 11. The CDR3 runs 15 residues. From germline, CDR1 is SGHDT and CDR2 YYEEEE. The CDR3 bases are TGTGCCAGCAGCTTGTGGGGGAGGGGAGGGGAAGAGCAGTACTTC. This sequence encodes CASSLWGRGGEEQYF.

The chain employs TRBV9 and TRBJ1-5; TRBD1 might be the D (6 bases). Between the trimmed V and J ends, which lost 4 bases and 3 bases, there was a span of 14 bases. Germline lookup yields CDR1 SGDLS and CDR2 YYNGEE. There are 15 residues in the CDR3. The CDR3: CASSKEGVVNQPQHF. The CDR3 DNA reads TGTGCCAGCAGCAAGGAGGGGGTGGTCAATCAGCCCCAGCATTTT.